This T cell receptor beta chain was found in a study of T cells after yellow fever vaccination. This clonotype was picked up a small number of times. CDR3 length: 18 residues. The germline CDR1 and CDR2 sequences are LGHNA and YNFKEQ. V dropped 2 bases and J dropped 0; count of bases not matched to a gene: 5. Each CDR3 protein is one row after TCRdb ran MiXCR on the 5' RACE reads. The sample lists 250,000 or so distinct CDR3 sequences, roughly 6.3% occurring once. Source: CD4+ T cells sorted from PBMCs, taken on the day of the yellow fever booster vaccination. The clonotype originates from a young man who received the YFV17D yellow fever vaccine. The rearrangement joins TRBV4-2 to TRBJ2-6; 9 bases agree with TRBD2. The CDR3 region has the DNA TGTGCCAGCAGCCAACCAACTAGCGGGTACTCTGGGGCCAACGTCCTGACTTTC. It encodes CASSQPTSGYSGANVLTF.